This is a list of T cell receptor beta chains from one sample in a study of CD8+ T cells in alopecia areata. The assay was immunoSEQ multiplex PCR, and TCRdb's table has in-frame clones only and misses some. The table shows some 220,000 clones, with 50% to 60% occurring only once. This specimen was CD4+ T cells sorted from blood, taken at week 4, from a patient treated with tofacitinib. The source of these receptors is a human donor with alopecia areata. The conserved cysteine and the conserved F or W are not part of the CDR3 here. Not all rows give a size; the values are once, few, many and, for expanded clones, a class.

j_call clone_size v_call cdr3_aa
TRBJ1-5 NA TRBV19 ASSIGGDQPQH
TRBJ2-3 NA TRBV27 ASSLRTKRAVTDTQY
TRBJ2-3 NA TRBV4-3 ASSTNQGLSWDTQY
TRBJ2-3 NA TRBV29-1 SVGGSDTQY
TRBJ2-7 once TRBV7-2 ASSLVREQY
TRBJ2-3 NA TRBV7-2 ASTLLAGAVTDTQY
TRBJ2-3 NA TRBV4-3 ASSQGQQGAADTQY
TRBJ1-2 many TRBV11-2 ASSPAPGGGYT
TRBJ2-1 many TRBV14 ASSPTSGGAGEQF
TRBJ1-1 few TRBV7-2 ASSLVSGESNTEAF
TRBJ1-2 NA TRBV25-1 ASSDPGQGWHGYT
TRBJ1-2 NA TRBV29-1 SVSRQGVNYGYT
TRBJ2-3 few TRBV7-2 ASSLAGEKTDTQY
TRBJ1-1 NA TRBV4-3 ASSQDRVNTEAF
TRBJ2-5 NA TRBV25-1 ASSQPRGWETQY
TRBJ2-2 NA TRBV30 AWGTGNTGELF
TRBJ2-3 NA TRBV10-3 AIRGQDKSTDTQY
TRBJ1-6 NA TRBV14 ASSHRTGTGVSPLH
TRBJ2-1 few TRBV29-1 SVESGQGVDEQF
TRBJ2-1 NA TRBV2 ASSIPGGGHNEQF
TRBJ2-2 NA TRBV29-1 SVESGAGELF
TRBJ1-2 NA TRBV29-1 SVRESPNYGYT
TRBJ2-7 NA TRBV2 ASSEGTVSSYEQY
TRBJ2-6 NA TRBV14 ASSPLGTGANVLT
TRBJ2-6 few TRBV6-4 ASSDQNSGANVLT
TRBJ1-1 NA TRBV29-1 SVGDLNTEAF
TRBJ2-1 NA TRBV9 ASSPGGRLNEQF
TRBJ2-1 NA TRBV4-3 ASSQGPGRENEQF
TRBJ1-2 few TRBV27 ASTPQGRGQGVSRYGYT
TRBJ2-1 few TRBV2 ASSDAIVRSSYNEQF
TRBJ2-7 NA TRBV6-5 ASSSDVYEQY
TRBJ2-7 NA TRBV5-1 ASSLEAVNYEQY
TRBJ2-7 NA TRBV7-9 ASSQSTTWEQY
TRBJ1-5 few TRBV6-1 ASAYSHSNQPQH
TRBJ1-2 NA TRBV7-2 ASSTRSTYGYT
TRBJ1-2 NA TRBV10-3 AISEPGAYGYT
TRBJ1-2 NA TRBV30 ACPGQGVYGYT
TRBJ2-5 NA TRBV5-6 ASSLVSRRETQY
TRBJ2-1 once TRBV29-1 STREGLAGSTAYNEQF
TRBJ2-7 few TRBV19 ASSSGTSGGSYEQY
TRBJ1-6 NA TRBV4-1 ASSQEGNSPLH
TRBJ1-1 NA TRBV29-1 SVATQGNTEAF
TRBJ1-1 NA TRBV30 AWMGTGVAF
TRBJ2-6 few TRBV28 ASSPERSGANVLT
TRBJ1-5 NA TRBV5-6 ASSHQGSHNQPQH
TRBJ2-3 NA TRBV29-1 SVAGRVKDTQY
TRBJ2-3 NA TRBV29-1 SVETGTDTQY
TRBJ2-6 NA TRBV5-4 ATQGEPNSGANVLT
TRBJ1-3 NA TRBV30 AWGSGNTIY
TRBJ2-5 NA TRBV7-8 ASSLAGNPRKTQY
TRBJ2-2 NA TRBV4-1 ASSQAWVPNTGELF
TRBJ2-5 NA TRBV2 ASSVRWETQY
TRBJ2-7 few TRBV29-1 SVEGQGMHEQY
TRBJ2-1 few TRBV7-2 ASSQSRGQNNEQF
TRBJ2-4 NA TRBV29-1 SVVTSGVGNIQY
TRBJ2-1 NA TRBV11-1 ASSPRGPSYNEQF
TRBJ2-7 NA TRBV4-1 ASSQDVTSGVKSQY
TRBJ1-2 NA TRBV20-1 SARGTAVT
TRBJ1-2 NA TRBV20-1 SSSGVGGYT